A single sample is the source of the 22 T cell receptor beta chains below, sequenced in a study of blood T cell repertoires in COVID-19. Repertoires were generated with immunoSEQ multiplex PCR, while TCRdb's copy carries only in-frame clones and drops some. This sample has tens of thousands of clones, with roughly 85% found just once. Sequencing was performed on peripheral blood. These receptors came from a woman aged 80 or over with acute or convalescent COVID-19.

CDR3 bases: TGTGCCAGCAGTGCCTCCAGGGTGATCAACACTGAAGCTTTCTTT. Translation: CASSASRVINTEAFF. The rearrangement joins TRBV27 to TRBJ1-1, with a possible D match to TRBD1 (5 bases). The CDR3 is 15 residues long. The V and J ends lost 5 bases and 2 bases respectively, with 15 bases between them. CDR1 is MNHEY, CDR2 SMNVEV, per germline (reference sequence).

The chain recombines TRBV3-1 (or the pseudogene TRBV3-2) with TRBJ2-3; TRBD1 matches 7 bases. Germline assignment: CDR1 LGHDT and CDR2 YNNKEL (reference sequence). This CDR3 is built from 15 residues. V dropped 1 base and J dropped 8; count of bases not matched to a gene: 9. CDR3 coding DNA: TGTGCCAGCAGCCAAGGAGGGGGCGGATGGACTACGCAGTATTTT. Translated: CASSQGGGGWTTQYF.

The rearrangement joins TRBV6-5 to TRBJ1-3, with TRBD1 identical over 9 bases. The CDR3 extends over 14 amino acids. Germline V lookup: CDR1 MNHEY, CDR2 SVGAGI. The trim removed 6 bases at V and 3 bases at J, leaving 3 bases unmatched. CDR3 bases: TGTGCCAGCAGGGGGACAGGGTTTGGAAACACCATATATTTT. Its protein product is CASRGTGFGNTIYF.

The chain joins TRBV7-2 to TRBJ2-5; 7 bases are shared with TRBD1. There are 16 residues in the CDR3. V lost 5 bases, J lost 2 bases, and 11 bases stayed unmatched. Per germline, CDR1 SGHTA and CDR2 FQGNSA. CDR3 region: CASSPRGSRPQETQYF. CDR3 nucleotides: TGTGCCAGCAGCCCCAGGGGGTCTCGCCCTCAAGAGACCCAGTACTTC.

V and J are TRBV29-1 and TRBJ1-2; 8 bases map to TRBD1. The V segment lost 3 bases and the J segment 1 base; nucleotides outside the gene matches: 10. The germline V gene has CDR1 SQVTM and CDR2 ANQGSEA. The CDR3 runs to 16 residues. CDR3 coding DNA: TGCAGCGTTGATAGGGACCAGGGGGCCGGTAACTATGGCTACACCTTC. It yields the protein CSVDRDQGAGNYGYTF.

The rearrangement joins TRBV9 to TRBJ1-1; tentative D call: TRBD1 (6 bases). CDR3 size: 16 residues. Germline V gives CDR1 SGDLS, CDR2 YYNGEE. Trimming cost V 4 bases and J 1 base, with 17 bases left between them. The CDR3 sequence is CASSPQGRGWNTEAFF. For the CDR3, the DNA is TGTGCCAGCAGCCCCCAGGGGAGAGGTTGGAACACTGAAGCTTTCTTT.

This chain links TRBV15 with TRBJ2-2; D perhaps matches TRBD2 (5 bases). Trimming shortened V by 4 bases and J by 3 bases, and 18 bases separated the two germline ends. Germline V gene lookup returns CDR1 LNHNV and CDR2 YYDKDF (reference sequence). This CDR3 is 17 amino acids long. DNA for the CDR3: TGTGCCACCAGCACACTAAGCCGGGGAGTGGACACCGGGGAGCTGTTTTTT. Its translation: CATSTLSRGVDTGELFF.

The rearrangement links TRBV27 to TRBJ2-3; tentative D call: TRBD2 (5 bases). This CDR3 region has 16 residues. Germline V gives CDR1 MNHEY, CDR2 SMNVEV (reference sequence). V was clipped by 3 bases and J by 6 bases, with 19 bases between them. CDR3 nucleotides: TGTGCCAGCAGTTTGGTCAGGAGGTTCGTCATCGATACGCAGTATTTT. It specifies CASSLVRRFVIDTQYF.

In this sample, this clone turned up a few times. V usage is TRBV20-1 and J usage is TRBJ2-1; D perhaps matches TRBD2 (6 bases). V lost 3 bases to trimming and J lost 7 bases, with 16 bases between them. CDR3 size: 14 residues. Germline V gives CDR1 DFQATT, CDR2 SNEGSKA (reference sequence). The CDR3 sequence is CSASPRVGTNEQFF. The CDR3 nucleotides read TGCAGTGCTAGTCCCAGAGTGGGGACTAATGAGCAGTTCTTC.

This clone was detected only a few times. The V gene is TRBV6-5, the J gene TRBJ1-2, with a weak D call TRBD1 (6 bases). Between the trimmed V and J ends, which lost 3 bases and 7 bases, there was a span of 12 bases. Germline V gene data show CDR1 as MNHEY and CDR2 as SVGAGI. The CDR3 sequence is 13 residues long. The CDR3 DNA reads as TGTGCCAGCAGTTATTCTACAGGGTTTGGCTACACCTTC. Its protein is CASSYSTGFGYTF.

CDR3 loop: CASSLDLASGYNEQFF. CDR3 DNA sequence: TGTGCCAGCAGTCTTGACCTCGCTAGCGGGTACAATGAGCAGTTCTTC. The chain links TRBV6-4 to TRBJ2-1, with TRBD2 matching 8 bases. V dropped 5 bases and J dropped 4; count of bases not matched to a gene: 10. The V gene's germline CDR1 is MRHNA and CDR2 SNTAGT. This CDR3 spans 16 amino acids.

J is TRBJ2-7 and V is TRBV5-4; TRBD1 aligns across 8 bases. Germline loops: CDR1 SGHNT, CDR2 YYREEE (reference sequence). The CDR3 extends over 16 amino acids. Trimming took 4 bases from V and 2 from J; bases not matched to a gene: 11. The DNA of the CDR3 is TGTGCCAGCAGCCTTCTCCGGACAGGGCTTACCTACGAGCAGTACTTC. As protein: CASSLLRTGLTYEQYF.

CDR3 nucleotide sequence: TGTGCCACGGTAGCGGGACAGAAGAACACTGAAGCTTTCTTT. Amino acids: CATVAGQKNTEAFF. The genes are TRBV5-4 and TRBJ1-1; 7 bases agree with TRBD1. V lost 9 bases and J lost 1; bases outside the gene matches: 9. This CDR3 is 14 amino acids long. The germline V gene encodes CDR1 SGHNT and CDR2 YYREEE (reference sequence).

The rearrangement links TRBV4-1 to TRBJ1-2, with 8 positions matching TRBD1. Per germline, CDR1 MGHRA and CDR2 YSYEKL. V dropped 1 base and J dropped 2; count of bases not matched to a gene: 6. This CDR3 comprises 16 residues. For the CDR3, the DNA is TGCGCCAGCAGCCAAGTTGGACAGGGAAGGAACTATGGCTACACCTTC. Amino acids: CASSQVGQGRNYGYTF.

The genes are TRBV7-9 and TRBJ2-3; 8 bases line up with TRBD2. This CDR3 region has 15 residues. Germline CDR1 is SEHNR and CDR2 is FQNEAQ (reference sequence). J was trimmed by 3 bases and V by 2 bases; bases with no gene match: 4. The CDR3 sequence: CASSLYLAGTDTQYF. CDR3 DNA sequence: TGTGCCAGCAGCTTATATTTAGCGGGAACAGATACGCAGTATTTT.

This chain uses TRBV6-4 with TRBJ1-1, with 11 bases matching TRBD1. After removal of 3 bases from V and 1 base from J, the junction contained 10 bases not matched to a gene. The CDR3 is made up of 18 amino acids. The germline V gene encodes CDR1 MRHNA and CDR2 SNTAGT. CDR3 loop: CASSEAPPGQGGNTEAFF. CDR3 in DNA: TGTGCCAGCAGTGAAGCCCCCCCGGGACAGGGGGGGAACACTGAAGCTTTCTTT.

The rearrangement uses TRBV5-4 and TRBJ2-7, with D possibly being TRBD2 (5 bases). The CDR3 is 14 residues long. The V gene lost 2 bases and the J gene lost 2 bases, with 11 bases spanning the gap. Germline lookup yields CDR1 SGHNT and CDR2 YYREEE (reference sequence). The CDR3 here is CASSLGGTTYEQYF. The CDR3 bases are TGTGCCAGCAGCTTAGGAGGTACTACCTACGAGCAGTACTTC.

J is TRBJ1-3 and V is TRBV19; possible D gene TRBD1, 5 bases. This CDR3 has 15 amino acids. Per the germline V gene, CDR1 is LNHDA and CDR2 is SQIVND (reference sequence). V was trimmed by 9 bases and J by 1 base, leaving 16 bases between them. The CDR3 nucleotides read TGTGCCAGCCAATGGGGCCAGGGATCTGGAAACACCATATATTTT. It is translated as CASQWGQGSGNTIYF.

This chain uses TRBV28 with TRBJ1-4; 7 bases match TRBD1. Germline V gene lookup returns CDR1 MDHEN and CDR2 SYDVKM. This CDR3 spans 14 amino acids. The V gene end was trimmed by 5 bases and the J gene end by 2 bases; junction bases not matched to a gene: 2. The CDR3: CASSLTGTNEKLFF. The CDR3 DNA reads TGTGCCAGCAGTCTGACAGGGACTAATGAAAAACTGTTTTTT.

The chain couples TRBV28 to TRBJ2-1; TRBD2 matches 8 bases. CDR1 MDHEN and CDR2 SYDVKM come from the germline V gene. Trimming at V came to 2 bases and at J to 2 bases, leaving 5 bases not matched to a gene. CDR3 size: 16 residues. CDR3 region: CASSLGGTSTYNEQFF. CDR3 in DNA: TGTGCCAGCAGTTTAGGGGGGACTAGTACCTACAATGAGCAGTTCTTC.

The chain links TRBV2 to TRBJ2-2; 9 bases fit TRBD2. With V trimmed by 3 bases and J by 8 bases, 10 bases remained unmatched. The CDR3 covers 16 residues. CDR1 is SNHLY and CDR2 is FYNNEI in the germline V gene. The CDR3 sequence is CASSDLAGGLTGELFF. CDR3 in DNA: TGTGCCAGCAGTGATTTGGCGGGGGGGCTTACTGGGGAGCTGTTTTTT. The variable domain in full, with the rest retrieved from reference TRBV2 and TRBJ2-2, is EPEVTQTPSHQVTQMGQEVILRCVPISNHLYFYWYRQILGQKVEFLVSFYNNEISEKSEIFDDQFSVERPDGSNFTLKIRSTKLEDSAMYFCASSDLAGGLTGELFFGEGSRLTVL.

This rearrangement joins TRBV5-1 to TRBJ1-2; 10 bases map to TRBD1. Germline-derived CDR1 and CDR2 are SGHRS and YFSETQ. The CDR3 is made up of 16 amino acids. The J segment lost 8 bases and the V segment lost 4 bases, leaving 14 bases of the junction unmatched. The CDR3 DNA is TGCGCCAGCAGCGGAACAGCCGGGACAGGGGAGAGGGGCTACACCTTC. It yields the protein CASSGTAGTGERGYTF.